This paragraph covers one T cell receptor beta chain sequence. This table comes from immunoSEQ multiplex PCR, and its TCRdb copy is limited to in-frame clones, with some not included. This table holds over 150,000 clones, under 85% found once. This CDR3 has 13 residues. The germline gives CDR1 SGHTA, CDR2 FQGTGA. Trimming cost V 5 bases and J 7 bases; bases outside gene matches: 8. The data stem from a study of blood T cell repertoires in COVID-19. Overall study context: COVID-19 samples, acute and convalescent, were from the United States, Italy and Spain.

The chain recombines TRBV7-3 with TRBJ2-7; 7 nucleotides align to TRBD1. The sequenced material came from peripheral blood. The origin of this receptor is a man aged 60-69 years with COVID-19, enrolled during active disease. In DNA form, the CDR3 reads TGTGCCAGCAGCCGGGACAGCCCTACAGAGCAGTACTTC. It specifies CASSRDSPTEQYF.